Presented here are 18 T cell receptor beta chains from one specimen sequenced in a study of T cells in Graves' hyperthyroidism and ophthalmopathy. What was amplified from RNA transcripts were TCR beta CDR3 regions. The TCR CDR3 first-round RT-PCR relied on the HTBI primer set. One entry per CDR3 protein, called by TCRdb with MiXCR from the multiplex PCR reads. The table lists fewer than 750,000 distinct CDR3 sequences, around 42% of them singletons. Source material: peripheral blood or thyroid tissue (not recorded which). The receptors were sampled from a woman younger than 35 with Graves' hyperthyroidism.

The V call is TRBV7-8, the J call TRBJ1-5; 7 bases match TRBD1. With V trimmed by 1 base and J by 14 bases, 11 bases remained unmatched. In germline, CDR1 is SGHVS, CDR2 FQNEAQ. The CDR3 has 14 residues. As DNA, the CDR3 is TGTGCCAGCAGCTTAGACAGGGGAATGGGGTACGAGCATTTT. Translation: CASSLDRGMGYEHF.

The chain links TRBV7-2 to TRBJ1-4; TRBD1 is a possible D gene (6 bases). CDR1 is SGHTA, CDR2 FQGNSA, per germline. This CDR3 has 17 residues. Between the trimmed V and J ends, which lost 4 bases and 7 bases, there was a span of 22 bases. In nucleotides, the CDR3 is TGTGCCAGCAGCTCCCGGACCGTCACCGGGGGCGGTGAAAAACTGTTTTTT. Its translation is CASSSRTVTGGGEKLFF. The whole variable domain, filled in from reference TRBV7-2 and TRBJ1-4, reads GAGVSQSPSNKVTEKGKDVELRCDPISGHTALYWYRQSLGQGLEFLIYFQGNSAPDKSGLPSDRFSAERTGGSVSTLTIQRTQQEDSAVYLCASSSRTVTGGGEKLFFGSGTQLSVL.

This clonotype has more than one count but fewer than ten. V usage is TRBV12-3 or TRBV12-4 and J usage is TRBJ2-2; 8 bases are a match to TRBD2. The CDR3 loop spans 13 amino acids. V shed 4 bases, J shed 6 bases, and the junction held 1 base outside the gene matches. This chain's CDR3 is CASSSGRAGELFF. In DNA, the CDR3 is TGTGCCAGCAGTTCCGGGAGGGCCGGGGAGCTGTTTTTT.

This clonotype turned up a few times. The V gene is TRBV20-1, the J gene TRBJ1-1; D is uncertain. Germline V lookup: CDR1 DFQATT, CDR2 SNEGSKA (reference sequence). CDR3 length equals 11 residues. V was cut by 3 bases and J by 3 bases, with 5 bases left in between. CDR3 region: CSASPDTEAFF. The CDR3 nucleotides read TGCAGTGCTAGTCCGGACACTGAAGCTTTCTTT.

This clonotype has ten or more counts. V and J are TRBV7-3 and TRBJ1-1; no clear D gene. This CDR3 is 13 amino acids long. With 6 bases removed from V and 0 bases from J, the gap between germline ends came to 8 bases. Germline V gene data show CDR1 as SGHTA and CDR2 as FQGTGA. Written as DNA, the CDR3 is TGTGCCAGCAGTTCCATCCTGAACACTGAAGCTTTCTTT. It specifies CASSSILNTEAFF.

CDR3 in amino acids: CASSQDGLAGLTDTQYF. CDR3 bases: TGTGCCAGCAGCCAAGATGGGCTAGCGGGCCTCACAGATACGCAGTATTTT. The V call is TRBV3-1, the J call TRBJ2-3; 8 nucleotides agree with TRBD2. Germline CDR1 reads LGHDT; CDR2 reads YNNKEL (reference sequence). V gave up 0 bases and J gave up 2 bases; unmatched junction bases: 7. The CDR3 length is 17 residues.

In its sample, this clonotype was seen many times. The chain employs TRBV15 and TRBJ1-4; D is perhaps TRBD1 (6 bases). The CDR3 extends over 17 amino acids. The germline gives CDR1 LNHNV, CDR2 YYDKDF (reference sequence). With 0 bases removed from V and 8 bases from J, the gap between germline ends came to 19 bases. The CDR3 loop is CATSRDRSGGGGEKLFF. The CDR3 region has the DNA TGTGCCACCAGCAGAGATCGCTCCGGGGGCGGAGGAGAAAAACTGTTTTTT.

Regarding this clonotype: In this CDR3 the conserved last residue, phenylalanine or tryptophan, is missing, so a read error is likely. The chain carries TRBV24-1 and TRBJ2-1; 12 bases are a match to TRBD1. The V gene's germline CDR1 is KGHDR and CDR2 SFDVKD. The CDR3 is 17 amino acids. Losses at the gene ends were 7 bases for V and 8 bases for J; bases not matched to a gene: 14. CDR3 coding DNA: TGTGCCACCAGCGCCACGGCCGGGACAGGGGGCAGCGATGAGCAGTTCTTA. Encoded protein: CATSATAGTGGSDEQFL.

V usage is TRBV20-1 and J usage is TRBJ1-5; D not resolved. V lost 6 bases and J 4 bases, leaving 13 bases between the germline ends. The CDR3 loop spans 13 amino acids. The V gene's germline CDR1 is DFQATT and CDR2 SNEGSKA (reference sequence). CDR3 protein: CSARRSRNQPQHF. DNA of the CDR3: TGCAGTGCAAGGCGGTCCAGAAATCAGCCCCAGCATTTT.

The genes are TRBV12-1 and TRBJ1-1; the listed D gene, TRBD1, was not tested against the DNA. TRBV12-1 is reported as a pseudogene. This CDR3 contains 16 residues. The CDR3 sequence: CASSAGQGGPNTEAFF. In DNA, the CDR3 is TGTGCCAGCAGCGCCGGACAGGGCGGACCGAACACTGAAGCTTTCTTT.

This clonotype was seen repeatedly, ten times or more. This chain connects TRBV5-1 to TRBJ1-6; TRBD1 might be the D (6 bases). The V end was cut by 0 bases, the J end by 7 bases, with 11 bases between. This CDR3 is 15 amino acids long. The germline gives CDR1 SGHRS, CDR2 YFSETQ. The CDR3: CASSLEGGSNSPLHF. The DNA of the CDR3 is TGCGCCAGCAGCTTGGAGGGGGGGTCAAATTCACCCCTCCACTTT. Full variable domain (rest looked up from reference TRBV5-1 and TRBJ1-6): KAGVTQTPRYLIKTRGQQVTLSCSPISGHRSVSWYQQTPGQGLQFLFEYFSETQRNKGNFPGRFSGRQFSNSRSEMNVSTLELGDSALYLCASSLEGGSNSPLHFGNGTRLTVT.

This chain joins TRBV27 and TRBJ1-2; 7 positions agree with TRBD1. Unmatched junction bases numbered 11, after V lost 5 bases and J lost 5 bases. The V gene's germline CDR1 is MNHEY and CDR2 SMNVEV (reference sequence). CDR3 length equals 15 residues. This CDR3 reads CASSTTGTEAYGYTF. The CDR3 coding sequence is TGTGCCAGCAGTACAACCGGGACAGAGGCGTATGGCTACACCTTC.

This chain links TRBV29-1 with TRBJ2-1; 11 bases fit TRBD2. The junction had 19 bases not matched to a gene; V was cut back by 2 bases and J by 10 bases. The germline CDR1 and CDR2 sequences are SQVTM and ANQGSEA. The CDR3 loop spans 18 amino acids. CDR3 bases: TGCAGCGTTGAAATAGGGACTAGCGGAGGTAGAAACACCGGGGAGCAGTTCTTC. This gives the protein CSVEIGTSGGRNTGEQFF.

This clonotype was seen ten or more times. J is TRBJ1-1 and V is TRBV20-1; no clear D. V shed 1 base and J shed 5 bases, with 17 bases lying between them. This CDR3 has 15 amino acids. Germline CDR1 is DFQATT and CDR2 is SNEGSKA (reference sequence). CDR3 bases: TGCAGTGCTAGAGCTCGGTATGGCCGGGGAACTGAAGCTTTCTTT. As protein: CSARARYGRGTEAFF.

The V call is TRBV7-6, the J call TRBJ2-7, with D perhaps matching TRBD2 (6 bases). The CDR3 is 17 amino acids. Germline loops: CDR1 SGHVS, CDR2 FNYEAQ. V lost 6 bases, J lost 2 bases, and 23 bases lay in between. The CDR3 DNA reads as TGTGCCAGCAGGACTGGTCCAGCGGGTCTTAGGCCCTACGAGCAGTACTTC. It specifies CASRTGPAGLRPYEQYF. The full variable domain, completed using reference TRBV7-6 and TRBJ2-7, is GAGVSQSPRYKVTKRGQDVALRCDPISGHVSLYWYRQALGQGPEFLTYFNYEAQQDKSGLPNDRFSAERPEGSISTLTIQRTEQRDSAMYRCASRTGPAGLRPYEQYFGPGTRLTVT.

The chain links TRBV20-1 to TRBJ2-5; D perhaps matches TRBD2 (6 bases). Germline V CDR1 and CDR2: DFQATT, SNEGSKA (reference sequence). Trimming took 4 bases from V and 3 from J, leaving 12 bases between them. The CDR3 runs to 13 residues. The CDR3 loop is CSAKLLAEETQYF. The CDR3 coding sequence is TGCAGTGCTAAGCTACTAGCAGAAGAGACCCAGTACTTC.

About this clonotype: This may stem from a read error, because a much larger clone lies one nucleotide away. The V and J genes are TRBV19 and TRBJ1-4, with unresolved D. CDR1 is LNHDA and CDR2 is SQIVND in the germline V gene (reference sequence). The CDR3 loop spans 14 amino acids. CDR3 sequence: CASSIWGGKEKLLF. In nucleotides, the CDR3 is TGTGCCAGTAGTATTTGGGGAGGAAAAGAAAAACTGCTTTTT.

This clonotype was recorded many times. The rearrangement uses TRBV12-5 and TRBJ1-2; 7 bases are shared with TRBD1. The germline gives CDR1 LGHNT, CDR2 FRNRAP. CDR3 length equals 13 residues. V trimming: 6 bases; J trimming: 4 bases; junction bases outside the gene matches: 5. In DNA form, the CDR3 reads TGTGCTAGTGGAGACAGGGAGATCTATGGCTACACCTTC. This translates into CASGDREIYGYTF.